The 27 T cell receptor beta chains in this list originate from one sample, sequenced in a study of shared clonotypes between healthy human individuals. This table comes from immunoSEQ multiplex PCR, and its TCRdb copy is limited to in-frame clones, with some not included. The table shows roughly 2.4 million clones, with approximately 96% occurring only once. The sequenced sample consisted of naive CD4+ T cells sorted from blood. The subset is: CD45RA+ positively selected. Receptors originate from a man between 18 and 29 years old in good health.

The rearrangement joins TRBV11-2 to TRBJ1-1; D is undetermined. The V gene lost 1 base and the J gene lost 1 base, with 16 bases spanning the gap. Germline V lookup: CDR1 SGHAT, CDR2 FQNNGV. This CDR3 contains 17 residues. This CDR3 is CASSLGDFINRNTEAFF. Here the CDR3 DNA reads TGTGCCAGCAGCTTAGGAGACTTCATTAACCGGAACACTGAAGCTTTCTTT.

This clone was seen once. The junction does not match germline at one end; this may be a read error. This chain joins TRBV7-7 and TRBJ2-7, with D tentatively TRBD2 (5 bases). CDR3 length: 13 amino acids. Per the germline V gene, CDR1 is SSHAT and CDR2 is FNYEAQ (reference sequence). Written as DNA, the CDR3 is TGTGCTAGCAGCTTAGCGCCACTCTACGAGCAGTACTTC. As protein: CASSLAPLYEQYF. Filled out from reference TRBV7-7 and TRBJ2-7, the complete variable domain reads GAGVSQSPRYKVTKRGQDVTLRCDPISSHATLYWYQQALGQGPEFLTYFNYEAQPDKSGLPSDRFSAERPEGSISTLTIQRTEQRDSAMYRCASSLAPLYEQYFGPGTRLTVT.

The V call is TRBV5-1, the J call TRBJ1-2; D remains ambiguous. The germline V and J ends were trimmed by 4 bases and 8 bases, with 18 bases remaining between them. Germline assignment: CDR1 SGHRS and CDR2 YFSETQ. CDR3 size: 14 residues. CDR3 loop: CASSPDAFPVGYTF. CDR3 nucleotides: TGCGCCAGCAGCCCGGATGCCTTTCCGGTCGGCTACACCTTC.

The chain uses TRBV5-1 and TRBJ2-7; the D is unclear. V was cut by 3 bases and J by 3 bases, with 16 bases left in between. CDR3 length: 15 residues. Germline V gene lookup returns CDR1 SGHRS and CDR2 YFSETQ. For the CDR3, the DNA is TGCGCCAGCAGCTCGGAGACGGTAGGGAACTACGAGCAGTACTTC. Encoded protein: CASSSETVGNYEQYF.

This chain uses TRBV11-2 with TRBJ2-5, with TRBD2 as a possible D gene (6 bases). Germline V gene data show CDR1 as SGHAT and CDR2 as FQNNGV. V lost 0 bases to trimming and J lost 3 bases, with 8 bases between them. The CDR3 loop spans 14 amino acids. The chain's CDR3 is CASSLDGGKETQYF. The CDR3 DNA sequence: TGTGCCAGCAGCTTAGACGGGGGAAAAGAGACCCAGTACTTC.

The chain is built from TRBV23-1 and TRBJ2-1; either TRBD1 or TRBD2 may fit D (6 bases each). TRBV23-1 falls under the ORF class, with uncertain function. The CDR3 contains 15 residues. Trimming stripped 2 bases from V and 2 bases from J, with 10 bases between. The chain's CDR3 is CASSQRGRTYNEQFF. CDR3 DNA: TGCGCCAGCAGTCAAAGGGGGAGGACCTACAATGAGCAGTTCTTC.

This sequence joins TRBV28 and TRBJ1-2; 7 bases fit TRBD1. V was clipped by 6 bases and J by 5 bases; unmatched bases: 6. Germline V gene data show CDR1 as MDHEN and CDR2 as SYDVKM. The CDR3 is 13 amino acids. The CDR3 here is CASRPTGRYGYTF. The DNA for the CDR3 is TGTGCCAGCAGGCCGACAGGGAGGTATGGCTACACCTTC.

The V call is TRBV11-2, the J call TRBJ2-3; TRBD2 aligns across 13 bases. The V gene end was trimmed by 7 bases and the J gene end by 3 bases; junction bases not matched to a gene: 7. There are 16 residues in the CDR3. CDR1 SGHAT and CDR2 FQNNGV come from the germline V gene. As DNA, the CDR3 is TGTGCCAGCACCCTTACTAGCGGGAGGGATACAGATACGCAGTATTTT. It is translated as CASTLTSGRDTDTQYF.

V and J are TRBV29-1 and TRBJ1-2, with unresolved D. V lost 6 bases to trimming and J lost 8 bases, with 10 bases between them. Germline CDR1 is SQVTM and CDR2 is ANQGSEA. The CDR3 contains 10 residues. CDR3 in amino acids: CSVLSGGYTF. The CDR3 DNA is TGCAGCGTCTTGTCAGGCGGCTACACCTTC.

The chain recombines TRBV30 with TRBJ1-5; D possibly corresponds to TRBD1 (6 bases). From germline, CDR1 is GTSNPN and CDR2 SVGIG (reference sequence). Trimming removed 2 bases at V and 6 bases at J, with 11 bases between. The CDR3 sequence is 13 residues long. The chain's CDR3 is CAWSIQGTQPQHF. CDR3 sequence (DNA): TGTGCCTGGAGTATACAGGGTACTCAGCCCCAGCATTTT. The entire variable domain, with the rest obtained from reference TRBV30 and TRBJ1-5, is as follows: SQTIHQWPATLVQPVGSPLSLECTVEGTSNPNLYWYRQAAGRGLQLLFYSVGIGQISSEVPQNLSASRPQDRQFILSSKKLLLSDSGFYLCAWSIQGTQPQHFGDGTRLSIL.

This sequence joins TRBV5-7 and TRBJ1-6; 7 positions agree with TRBD1. TRBV5-7 qualifies as an ORF whose function is uncertain. This CDR3 comprises 15 residues. The V gene end was trimmed by 0 bases and the J gene end by 8 bases; junction bases not matched to a gene: 5. Written as DNA, the CDR3 is TGTGCCAGCAGCTTGGGAGACAGGGCGGATTCACCCCTCCACTTT. Translating it yields CASSLGDRADSPLHF.

V and J are TRBV30 and TRBJ1-5; D is unclear. The CDR3 consists of 14 residues. V was pared by 0 bases and J by 6 bases, with 12 bases between. Germline CDR1 reads GTSNPN; CDR2 reads SVGIG (reference sequence). The CDR3 sequence is CAWSVSSGIQPQHF. CDR3 coding DNA: TGTGCCTGGAGTGTTTCGTCAGGAATTCAGCCCCAGCATTTT.

Worth noting for this clone: This same CDR3 is encoded by further DNA sequences in the sample. The chain carries TRBV6-6 and TRBJ2-5, with a possible D match to TRBD1 (6 bases). From germline, CDR1 is MNHNY and CDR2 SVGAGI (reference sequence). This CDR3 region has 12 residues. V lost 6 bases to trimming and J lost 5 bases, with 10 bases between them. CDR3 protein: CASSPGEETQYF. In nucleotides, the CDR3 is TGTGCCAGCAGCCCAGGGGAGGAGACCCAGTACTTC.

The chain carries TRBV5-8 and TRBJ2-7; the match to TRBD1 covers 8 bases. The trim removed 0 bases at V and 5 bases at J, leaving 7 bases unmatched. The CDR3 has 15 amino acids. Germline V gene lookup returns CDR1 SGHTS and CDR2 YDEGEE. This chain's CDR3 is CASSLALNRGNEQYF. The CDR3 region has the DNA TGTGCCAGCAGCTTGGCTTTGAACAGGGGGAACGAGCAGTACTTC.

This chain uses TRBV5-4 with TRBJ2-5; D may be TRBD1 (5 bases). Germline V gene data show CDR1 as SGHNT and CDR2 as YYREEE (reference sequence). The CDR3 spans 14 residues. V dropped 4 bases and J dropped 4 bases, with 14 bases sitting between them. The CDR3 protein is CASSTVRDGETQYF. DNA of the CDR3: TGTGCCAGCAGCACCGTCAGGGATGGAGAGACCCAGTACTTC.

As for this clone: Within the sample, other DNA sequences also encode this same CDR3. The genes are TRBV5-1 and TRBJ2-2; 7 bases match TRBD2. The CDR3 runs 16 residues. The V and J ends lost 0 bases and 2 bases, in that order; junction bases with no gene match: 4. CDR1 and CDR2 (germline): SGHRS, YFSETQ. In DNA, the CDR3 is TGCGCCAGCAGCTTGGCCTTAGCGGGTAACACCGGGGAGCTGTTTTTT. This encodes CASSLALAGNTGELFF.

The chain carries TRBV7-3 and TRBJ2-3, with a possible D match to TRBD2 (6 bases). The CDR3 has 11 amino acids. Trimming pared 8 bases from V and 10 bases from J, leaving 13 bases between. The germline V gene encodes CDR1 SGHTA and CDR2 FQGTGA. This CDR3 reads CASGAGSAQYF. DNA for the CDR3: TGTGCCAGCGGAGCGGGTAGTGCGCAGTATTTT.

The V and J genes are TRBV6-1 and TRBJ2-4; D is undetermined. Trimming cost V 2 bases and J 7 bases, with 18 bases left between them. The CDR3 totals 16 residues. Germline assignment: CDR1 MNHNS and CDR2 SASEGT. The CDR3 DNA is TGTGCCAGCAGTGAATGGCAGGCGGCCAGTAGGAACATTCAGTACTTC. Its protein is CASSEWQAASRNIQYF.

This chain links TRBV4-3 with TRBJ2-1; D ambiguous. CDR3 length equals 12 residues. Trimming shortened V by 9 bases and J by 0 bases, and 6 bases separated the two germline ends. Germline V gives CDR1 LGHNA, CDR2 YSLEER. Here the CDR3 reads CASTYSYNEQFF. CDR3 coding DNA: TGCGCCAGTACGTACTCCTACAATGAGCAGTTCTTC.

V gene TRBV6-4 combines with J gene TRBJ1-1; unclear D gene. Germline CDR1 and CDR2: MRHNA and SNTAGT. The CDR3 spans 13 residues. Trimming removed 2 bases at V and 5 bases at J, with 9 bases between. Here the CDR3 reads CASSDREGTEAFF. In DNA form, the CDR3 reads TGTGCCAGCAGTGACAGGGAAGGAACTGAAGCTTTCTTT.

This rearrangement joins TRBV7-2 to TRBJ1-4; 7 nucleotides line up with TRBD1. Germline CDR1 reads SGHTA; CDR2 reads FQGNSA. There are 15 residues in the CDR3. The V and J ends lost 4 bases and 5 bases, in that order; junction bases with no gene match: 7. CDR3: CASSSVQGSNEKLFF. The CDR3 nucleotides are TGTGCCAGCAGCTCGGTACAGGGGTCGAATGAAAAACTGTTTTTT.

V gene TRBV2 combines with J gene TRBJ2-3, with unresolved D. The germline V and J ends were trimmed by 7 bases and 8 bases, with 7 bases remaining between them. This CDR3 region has 10 residues. Germline CDR1 is SNHLY and CDR2 is FYNNEI. CDR3: CASNGPTQYF. CDR3 in DNA: TGTGCCAGCAACGGCCCTACGCAGTATTTT.

This chain connects TRBV7-9 to TRBJ1-4; D remains unclear. The germline V gene encodes CDR1 SEHNR and CDR2 FQNEAQ (reference sequence). The V end lost 5 bases, the J end lost 2 bases, and 9 bases lay between the germline ends. The CDR3 sequence is 14 residues long. CDR3 DNA sequence: TGTGCCAGCAGCCCTGGACGCACTAATGAAAAACTGTTTTTT. It yields the protein CASSPGRTNEKLFF.

The rearrangement uses TRBV7-2 and TRBJ1-6; D is ambiguous. This CDR3 spans 15 amino acids. With 5 bases removed from V and 5 bases from J, the gap between germline ends came to 13 bases. Germline assignment: CDR1 SGHTA and CDR2 FQGNSA. The CDR3 DNA reads as TGTGCCAGCAGCAAGGAAGAGGCCCATAATTCACCCCTCCACTTT. It encodes CASSKEEAHNSPLHF.

CDR3 region: CASSPRDRTYEQYF. Here the CDR3 DNA reads TGTGCCAGCAGCCCCAGGGACAGGACCTACGAGCAGTACTTC. The V call is TRBV7-9, the J call TRBJ2-7, with 8 bases fitting TRBD1. Unmatched junction bases numbered 5, after V lost 5 bases and J lost 2 bases. Germline values: CDR1 SEHNR, CDR2 FQNEAQ (reference sequence). This CDR3 region has 14 residues. Based on the CDR3 plus reference TRBV7-9 and TRBJ2-7, the full variable domain is DTGVSQNPRHKITKRGQNVTFRCDPISEHNRLYWYRQTLGQGPEFLTYFQNEAQLEKSRLLSDRFSAERPKGSFSTLEIQRTEQGDSAMYLCASSPRDRTYEQYFGPGTRLTVT.

This chain joins TRBV5-6 and TRBJ2-7; the match to TRBD1 covers 8 bases. Germline CDR1 SGHDT, CDR2 YYEEEE. V lost 4 bases to trimming and J lost 3 bases; unmatched junction nucleotides: 12. CDR3 length: 16 residues. CDR3 residues: CASSRRQGHRDYEQYF. In DNA, the CDR3 is TGTGCCAGCAGCAGGAGACAGGGGCATAGAGACTACGAGCAGTACTTC.

This clone was seen a single time. The CDR3 DNA reads TGTGCCAGCTCACCAAACCAGGGGACAGGGGAGCAGTACTTC. Residues: CASSPNQGTGEQYF. The chain carries TRBV18 and TRBJ2-7; TRBD1 agrees at 9 bases. Losses at the gene ends were 2 bases for V and 7 bases for J; bases not matched to a gene: 6. The CDR3 runs 14 residues. Germline V gene sequence: CDR1 KGHSH, CDR2 LQKENI.